This T cell receptor beta chain was obtained from a study of vaccination and CD4 T cells after COVID-19. Study as a whole: Stimulation of cells relied on overlapping spike peptides derived from SARS-CoV-2, HCoV-NL63, HCoV-OC43 and HCoV-229E.

This clonotype was observed a few times. Its target is unknown. The assay that was used to sequence DNA from cultured CD4+ T cells was the Oncomine TCR Beta short-read assay. MiXCR was run by TCRdb on the PCR reads, yielding one entry per CDR3 protein. The profile shows roughly 20,000 distinct CDR3 sequences, approximately 45% of them singletons. Described treatment: roughly ten-day PBMC culture with coronavirus spike peptide pools or control peptides (ViraFEST assay). Germline V gene sequence: CDR1 MNHNS, CDR2 SASEGT. The J segment lost 5 bases and the V segment lost 0 bases, leaving 9 bases of the junction unmatched. The CDR3 consists of 16 residues.

The chain couples TRBV6-1 to TRBJ2-5, with TRBD2 identical over 7 bases. The source is a human donor who had recovered from COVID-19. Sequencing used CD4+ T cells from blood, cultured in vitro, obtained after SARS-CoV-2 vaccination. CDR3 loop: CASSEANHSGGETQYF. The CDR3 DNA follows: TGTGCCAGCAGTGAAGCGAACCACTCCGGGGGGGAGACCCAGTACTTC.